This T cell receptor (beta chain) was obtained from a study of shared clonotypes between healthy human individuals (dated by TCRdb to 2018 to 2020). With regard to the full study: A few men and two women, aged 18 to 49 years, made up the cohort. Leukapheresis yielded between about 0.85 and 10 billion PBMCs per donor. To estimate repertoire size and how much clonotypes are shared between individuals, the study performed deep sequencing of blood TCR repertoires from a few healthy adults. To increase sequencing depth and limit assay-specific biases, TCR repertoire library preparation and sequencing were carried out by different laboratories using diverse techniques.

TCR CDR3 regions were amplified from genomic DNA by multiplex PCR using the deep immunoSEQ assay. Extracted genomic DNA from each cell subset was spread evenly across all wells of several immunoSEQ 96-well plates, with each plate serving as a replicate. Each replicate PCR for unsorted PBMC received 300 to 350 ng genomic DNA, equal to tens of thousands of T cell genomes. Ten immunoSEQ deep assay plates were used to sequence the unsorted PBMC genomic DNA. Purified libraries were quantified with a Qubit 3.0 fluorometer, sized on a Bioanalyzer 2100, and re-quantified with the KAPA Library Quantification kit. A separate single-read 150-cycle Illumina NextSeq 550 flow cell was used to sequence each immunoSEQ 96-well plate. The source study handled its data this way. The immunoSEQ output contained only junctional sequences without quality scores, so filtering could not match that applied to full-length reads. Sequences were annotated with PyIR, a Python wrapper for IgBLAST v1.9, and V/J genes and CDR3 were assigned using IMGT germline references. Reads with weak V/J assignments (E-value above 1e-6), missing CDR3, stop codons, out-of-frame junctions, or ambiguous translated residues were removed. V3J clonotypes were defined by identical inferred V gene, J gene, and CDR3 amino acid sequence. Percentage overlap between repertoires was calculated by dividing the number of shared unique clonotypes by the size of the smaller repertoire. Richness of each repertoire was evaluated using RTK rarefaction, the Chao1 estimator, and Recon v2.1 estimates of unobserved clonotypes. This immuneACCESS table, as held by TCRdb, lists in-frame sequences with V and J called but not all clones. Of the missing ones, under half trace to an unresolved V gene in checked studies; the others have no known cause. The V and J calls and clone size are taken from that table; D and trimming were inferred from the DNA. The sample profile shows fewer than 650,000 clones; around 80% of them were found once. The ten largest make up 12% of the sample.

The sample holds many counts of this clone. Its binding antigen is unknown. No qualities accompany the bases; no much larger clone lies one base away. The donors were healthy, HIV-negative adults with no recently reported acute infections or vaccinations. Every donor was a Caucasian adult residing in Nashville, Tennessee, USA. For unsorted samples, tens of millions of PBMCs were counted, and genomic DNA was extracted using the QIAamp DNA Blood Mini kit. After blood collection by leukapheresis, PBMCs were isolated using Ficoll-Histopaque density gradient centrifugation and then cryopreserved in the vapor phase of liquid nitrogen. General study outcomes and caveats: Sampling was restricted to blood, and TCR repertoires in tissues likely differ from the TCR repertoires found in blood. Pairwise subsampling led to the expectation that sequencing depth would affect the degree of clonotype sharing among donors. Because the study included only a small number of donors, the genetic and exposure-history diversity represented was limited.

From the cysteine up to the phenylalanine, the CDR3 has a length of 9 residues. Only CDR3 DNA is held: 27 bases, read in frame from base 1. V and J lose 11 bases and 5 bases, and a span of 4 bases separates them. From the germline V gene (reference sequence), CDR1 is LNHDA and CDR2 is SQIVND. The V gene is TRBV19 and the J gene is TRBJ2-1, with the identity of the D gene unclear. The TCR comes from a middle-aged woman in good health. Some clones in this sample may be carry-over from other donors' samples. Source material: PBMCs. The nucleotide sequence reads TGTGCCGAGGACAATGAGCAGTTCTTC. It translates as CAEDNEQFF. With the rest looked up from the reference TRBV19 and TRBJ2-1 genes rather than sequenced, the full variable domain is DGGITQSPKYLFRKEGQNVTLSCEQNLNHDAMYWYRQDPGQGLRLIYYSQIVNDFQKGDIAEGYSVSREKKESFPLTVTSAQKNPTAFYLCAEDNEQFFGPGTRLTVL.